Below, 16 T cell receptor beta chains from the same sample are listed, as sequenced in a study of T cells in Graves' hyperthyroidism and ophthalmopathy. Authors of the study amplified TCR beta CDR3 regions from RNA transcripts. The primer set for the first-round RT-PCR of the TCR CDR3 was HTBI. TCRdb re-called the multiplex PCR reads with MiXCR, one entry per CDR3 protein. The sample has about 570,000 distinct CDR3 sequences, around 46% seen once. Sample: peripheral blood or thyroid tissue (not recorded which). The receptors shown here come from an adult woman with Graves' disease, either hyperthyroidism or ophthalmopathy (not recorded which).

The gene calls are TRBV2 and TRBJ2-5; D not resolved. CDR1 is SNHLY, CDR2 FYNNEI, per germline. The CDR3 is 15 amino acids. Trimming stripped 1 base from V and 6 bases from J, with 15 bases between. CDR3 sequence reads: CASSEVTSPGQTQYF. The CDR3 DNA is TGTGCCAGCAGTGAAGTAACGAGTCCGGGCCAGACCCAGTACTTC.

Details on this clonotype: The junction differs from germline at one of its ends, possibly a read error. The rearrangement links TRBV25-1 to TRBJ1-4; a weak D match, TRBD1 (5 bases). CDR1 is MGHDK and CDR2 is SYGVNS in the germline V gene. The CDR3 sequence is 17 residues long. The CDR3: CACSALDSRKLNEKLFF. As DNA, the CDR3 is TGTGCCTGCAGTGCACTTGACAGCCGGAAACTTAATGAAAAACTGTTTTTT.

This clonotype has ten or more counts. V usage is TRBV19 and J usage is TRBJ1-6; 8 nucleotides align to TRBD1. Germline V gives CDR1 LNHDA, CDR2 SQIVND (reference sequence). The CDR3 covers 13 residues. V lost 10 bases and J lost 8; bases outside the gene matches: 7. Here the CDR3 reads CATKDREDSPLHF. The CDR3 region has the DNA TGTGCCACCAAGGACAGGGAGGATTCACCCCTCCACTTT.

The V and J genes are TRBV4-3 and TRBJ2-2; 10 nucleotides line up with TRBD2. Looked up from germline, CDR1 is LGHNA and CDR2 is YSLEER. After removal of 1 base from V and 5 bases from J, the junction contained 13 bases not matched to a gene. CDR3 length equals 19 residues. CDR3 in DNA: TGCGCCAGCAGCCAAGTATTAGCGGGAGGTAGTGTCGGGACCGGGGAGCTGTTTTTT. It encodes CASSQVLAGGSVGTGELFF.

The CDR3: CSAHAGTSGETQYF. The DNA of the CDR3 is TGCAGTGCACACGCCGGGACTAGCGGAGAGACCCAGTACTTC. The chain uses TRBV20-1 and TRBJ2-5; 11 bases are a match to TRBD2. Germline trimming cut 6 bases from V and 4 bases from J; bases unmatched to any gene: 7. Germline V gene lookup returns CDR1 DFQATT and CDR2 SNEGSKA (reference sequence). The CDR3 sequence is 14 residues long.

This clonotype was counted at least ten times. CDR3 bases: TGTGCCAGCAGTGAAGGTGAAGCTTTCTTT. Its protein is CASSEGEAFF. This chain uses TRBV2 with TRBJ1-1, with D hard to call. Looked up from germline, CDR1 is SNHLY and CDR2 is FYNNEI. Trimming removed 1 base from V and 7 bases from J, with 1 base in between. This CDR3 is 10 amino acids long.

This clonotype was picked up many times. V gene TRBV7-3 combines with J gene TRBJ2-5; 8 positions match TRBD1. This CDR3 is 14 amino acids long. Germline V gives CDR1 SGHTA, CDR2 FQGTGA. V lost 6 bases and J lost 5; bases outside the gene matches: 8. CDR3 DNA sequence: TGTGCCAGCAGTCGCAGGGGGCCGGGGGAGACCCAGTACTTC. Translation: CASSRRGPGETQYF.

V and J are TRBV20-1 and TRBJ1-2; D is perhaps TRBD1 (5 bases). CDR3 size: 15 residues. Looked up from germline, CDR1 is DFQATT and CDR2 is SNEGSKA (reference sequence). The V end was cut by 1 base, the J end by 1 base, with 13 bases between. The CDR3 region has the DNA TGCAGTGCTAGAGCCCTACGAGGGGATAACTATGGCTACACCTTC. It codes for CSARALRGDNYGYTF.

This clonotype was seen ten or more times. The rearrangement joins TRBV5-1 to TRBJ1-2, with D unresolved. The CDR3 runs to 16 residues. Germline lookup yields CDR1 SGHRS and CDR2 YFSETQ. V lost 0 bases, J lost 2 bases, and 14 bases lay in between. The DNA of the CDR3 is TGCGCCAGCAGCTTGGGTTGGCAGGCAATGAACTATGGCTACACCTTC. This codes for CASSLGWQAMNYGYTF. The full variable domain, rest sourced from reference TRBV5-1 and TRBJ1-2, is KAGVTQTPRYLIKTRGQQVTLSCSPISGHRSVSWYQQTPGQGLQFLFEYFSETQRNKGNFPGRFSGRQFSNSRSEMNVSTLELGDSALYLCASSLGWQAMNYGYTFGSGTRLTVV.

Notes on this clonotype: An end of the junction does not agree with germline; a read error may underlie this. CDR3 residues: CASSADKFQETQYF. Here the CDR3 DNA reads TGCGCCAGCAGCGCAGACAAGTTCCAAGAGACCCAGTACTTC. This rearrangement joins TRBV7-3 to TRBJ2-5; no clear D. This CDR3 is built from 14 residues. CDR1 SGHTA and CDR2 FQGTGA come from the germline V gene.

The gene calls are TRBV11-2 and TRBJ1-3; D is perhaps TRBD1 (6 bases). Germline V gene lookup returns CDR1 SGHAT and CDR2 FQNNGV. V lost 2 bases and J lost 3, with 11 bases in between. This CDR3 is built from 15 residues. The CDR3 DNA follows: TGTGCCAGCAGCTTACAGGGGCAAATTGGAAACACCATATATTTT. As protein: CASSLQGQIGNTIYF.

The CDR3 spells CASGTLSSYNSPLHF. In DNA form, the CDR3 reads TGTGCCAGCGGAACACTTAGCTCCTATAATTCACCCCTCCACTTT. The rearrangement uses TRBV19 and TRBJ1-6; the D is unclear. The CDR3 consists of 15 residues. Trimming pared 9 bases from V and 0 bases from J, leaving 12 bases between. CDR1 is LNHDA and CDR2 is SQIVND in the germline V gene (reference sequence).

This clonotype was observed many times. The chain combines TRBV7-9 with TRBJ1-2; TRBD1 matches 10 bases. Germline CDR1 SEHNR, CDR2 FQNEAQ (reference sequence). V was clipped by 5 bases and J by 3 bases; unmatched bases: 3. The CDR3 is made up of 14 amino acids. The CDR3 loop is CASSLGQGHYGYTF. For the CDR3, the DNA is TGTGCCAGCAGCCTGGGACAGGGGCACTATGGCTACACCTTC. Variable domain in full (rest from reference TRBV7-9 and TRBJ1-2): DTGVSQNPRHKITKRGQNVTFRCDPISEHNRLYWYRQTLGQGPEFLTYFQNEAQLEKSRLLSDRFSAERPKGSFSTLEIQRTEQGDSAMYLCASSLGQGHYGYTFGSGTRLTVV.

The chain is built from TRBV19 and TRBJ2-2; 7 bases fit TRBD1. This CDR3 has 15 residues. J was trimmed by 3 bases and V by 4 bases; bases with no gene match: 5. Germline CDR1 is LNHDA and CDR2 is SQIVND (reference sequence). CDR3 protein: CASSTGTDYTGELFF. The CDR3 DNA reads TGTGCCAGTAGTACGGGGACAGATTACACCGGGGAGCTGTTTTTT.

This clonotype was seen a single time. The chain recombines TRBV7-2 with TRBJ2-5, with 8 bases identical to TRBD2. CDR3 size: 15 residues. Germline assignment: CDR1 SGHTA and CDR2 FQGNSA. V shed 2 bases, J shed 5 bases, and the junction held 7 bases outside the gene matches. The CDR3 nucleotides are TGTGCCAGCAGCTTACGGGGGGGACGGAGGGAGACCCAGTACTTC. Translating it yields CASSLRGGRRETQYF.

Regarding this clonotype: It may be a read error: a sequence one base away is much more abundant. This CDR3 is CASSPGRTASPLEVFF. The CDR3 DNA reads TGTGCCAGCAGCCCGGGACGGACCGCATCCCCTCTTGAAGTTTTCTTT. The chain has TRBV5-5 and TRBJ1-1; TRBD1 might be the D (5 bases). Germline V CDR1 and CDR2: SGHKS, YYEKEE (reference sequence). This CDR3 has 16 amino acids.